A single sample gave rise to the 15 T cell receptor beta chains below, sequenced in a study of blood T cell repertoires in COVID-19. Repertoires were generated with immunoSEQ multiplex PCR, while TCRdb's copy carries only in-frame clones and drops some. The sample includes approximately 70,000 clones, around 91% of them seen just once. What was sequenced was peripheral blood. The receptors shown here come from a human donor in a cohort sampled during active COVID-19.

This rearrangement joins TRBV27 to TRBJ1-4; D not resolved. Per germline, CDR1 MNHEY and CDR2 SMNVEV (reference sequence). The CDR3 spans 11 residues. V was cut by 4 bases and J by 5 bases, with 2 bases left in between. The CDR3, as DNA: TGTGCCAGCAGTTCAAATGAAAAACTGTTTTTT. It yields the protein CASSSNEKLFF.

This rearrangement joins TRBV5-5 to TRBJ2-7; the D is unclear. Trimming shortened V by 2 bases and J by 1 base, and 10 bases separated the two germline ends. The CDR3 has 14 amino acids. CDR1 and CDR2 (germline): SGHKS, YYEKEE (reference sequence). In nucleotides, the CDR3 is TGTGCCAGCAGCTTAGTACAGCTATCCTACGAGCAGTACTTC. Protein: CASSLVQLSYEQYF.

The chain couples TRBV10-2 to TRBJ2-7; possibly TRBD1 for D (6 bases). This CDR3 contains 14 residues. Germline values: CDR1 WSHSY, CDR2 SAAADI. Trimming cost V 7 bases and J 2 bases, with 15 bases left between them. The CDR3 protein is CASTLTGGPYEQYF. The CDR3 nucleotides are TGCGCCAGCACCTTGACAGGTGGCCCCTACGAGCAGTACTTC.

The chain couples TRBV28 to TRBJ2-7; 9 bases fit TRBD1. CDR1 is MDHEN and CDR2 is SYDVKM in the germline V gene. The CDR3 spans 14 residues. Trimming at V came to 6 bases and at J to 1 base, leaving 4 bases not matched to a gene. This chain's CDR3 is CASRGTGFSYEQYF. The CDR3 DNA is TGTGCCAGCAGGGGGACAGGGTTTTCCTACGAGCAGTACTTC.

A single count supports this clone. This chain joins TRBV27 and TRBJ1-2; D gene unclear. The CDR3 runs 12 residues. Germline assignment: CDR1 MNHEY and CDR2 SMNVEV (reference sequence). Trimming stripped 4 bases from V and 7 bases from J, with 10 bases between. DNA for the CDR3: TGTGCCAGCAGTTCCGAAGCGGGTGGCTACACCTTC. Protein sequence: CASSSEAGGYTF.

CDR3 coding DNA: TGTGCCAGCACTGACTTCCCCTACGAGCAGTACTTC. Residues: CASTDFPYEQYF. The V and J genes are TRBV28 and TRBJ2-7; D gene unclear. Germline V gives CDR1 MDHEN, CDR2 SYDVKM. This CDR3 is 12 amino acids long. V was cut by 7 bases and J by 2 bases, with 9 bases left in between.

The chain links TRBV5-1 to TRBJ1-6; 7 bases are shared with TRBD1. The CDR3 is made up of 15 amino acids. Germline CDR1 SGHRS, CDR2 YFSETQ. V shed 0 bases, J shed 10 bases, and the junction held 7 bases outside the gene matches. CDR3 sequence: CASSLVLRGKSPLHF. Here the CDR3 DNA reads TGCGCCAGCAGCTTGGTCCTCAGGGGGAAATCACCCCTCCACTTT. Together with reference TRBV5-1 and TRBJ1-6, the CDR3 gives the full variable domain: KAGVTQTPRYLIKTRGQQVTLSCSPISGHRSVSWYQQTPGQGLQFLFEYFSETQRNKGNFPGRFSGRQFSNSRSEMNVSTLELGDSALYLCASSLVLRGKSPLHFGNGTRLTVT.

V usage is TRBV11-2 and J usage is TRBJ2-7, with D possibly matching TRBD2 (6 bases). CDR1 and CDR2 (germline): SGHAT, FQNNGV. The CDR3 extends over 17 amino acids. V was clipped by 6 bases and J by 2 bases, with 23 bases between them. The CDR3 sequence is CASSRDYSGTLPYEQYF. The CDR3 nucleotides read TGTGCCAGCAGTCGTGACTATTCCGGGACTCTACCCTACGAGCAGTACTTC.

The rearrangement links TRBV7-5 to TRBJ2-3; TRBD2, the table's D call, was not compared with the DNA. TRBV7-5 constitutes a pseudogene. The CDR3 contains 19 residues. The CDR3 region is CVRSLEAVTSGGSTDTQYF. The CDR3 DNA reads TGTGTCAGAAGCTTAGAAGCTGTAACTAGCGGGGGTAGCACAGATACGCAGTATTTT.

The gene calls are TRBV7-2 and TRBJ1-3, with TRBD1 as a possible D gene (5 bases). V dropped 3 bases and J dropped 0 bases, with 9 bases sitting between them. This CDR3 spans 15 amino acids. Germline V CDR1 and CDR2: SGHTA, FQGNSA. Here the CDR3 reads CASSFTGFSGNTIYF. CDR3 DNA: TGTGCCAGCAGCTTTACAGGCTTCTCTGGAAACACCATATATTTT. The variable domain in full, completed from reference TRBV7-2 and TRBJ1-3, reads GAGVSQSPSNKVTEKGKDVELRCDPISGHTALYWYRQSLGQGLEFLIYFQGNSAPDKSGLPSDRFSAERTGGSVSTLTIQRTQQEDSAVYLCASSFTGFSGNTIYFGEGSWLTVV.

The chain is built from TRBV2 and TRBJ2-7; 9 bases fit TRBD2. Per the germline V gene, CDR1 is SNHLY and CDR2 is FYNNEI. The CDR3 runs to 18 residues. V trimming: 5 bases; J trimming: 6 bases; junction bases outside the gene matches: 20. CDR3 protein: CASSSSPLWASGAGEQYF. The CDR3 DNA follows: TGTGCCAGCAGTTCTTCCCCCTTATGGGCTAGCGGGGCGGGCGAGCAGTACTTC.

This chain connects TRBV19 to TRBJ1-2; 7 bases are shared with TRBD1. V dropped 6 bases and J dropped 4; count of bases not matched to a gene: 2. The germline CDR1 and CDR2 sequences are LNHDA and SQIVND (reference sequence). The CDR3 extends over 12 amino acids. The CDR3 nucleotides are TGTGCCAGTAGAGGGGGCTTCTATGGCTACACCTTC. Translated, it gives CASRGGFYGYTF.

The rearrangement links TRBV7-8 to TRBJ1-5; D might be TRBD1 (5 bases). Germline assignment: CDR1 SGHVS and CDR2 FQNEAQ. The CDR3 contains 16 residues. Trimming took off 0 bases at V and 2 bases at J, with 11 bases between the two ends. The CDR3 sequence: CASSLARFRGNQPQHF. DNA of the CDR3: TGTGCCAGCAGCTTAGCGCGGTTCAGGGGCAATCAGCCCCAGCATTTT.

The chain joins TRBV19 to TRBJ1-2, with D unclear. The CDR3 covers 14 residues. Between the trimmed V and J ends, which lost 3 bases and 6 bases, there was a span of 14 bases. Per germline, CDR1 LNHDA and CDR2 SQIVND (reference sequence). The CDR3 here is CASSISRTDNGYTF. Written as DNA, the CDR3 is TGTGCCAGTAGTATTAGTAGGACTGATAATGGCTACACCTTC.

V gene TRBV30 combines with J gene TRBJ2-5; 8 bases line up with TRBD1. V shed 8 bases, J shed 5 bases, and the junction held 13 bases outside the gene matches. This CDR3 region has 14 residues. The germline CDR1 and CDR2 sequences are GTSNPN and SVGIG (reference sequence). CDR3 DNA: TGTGCCGTAACCCGACAGGGGTCATGGGAGACCCAGTACTTC. Translating it yields CAVTRQGSWETQYF.